The 23 T cell receptor beta chains below were found in one sample sequenced in a study of cytomegalovirus exposure and HLA in healthy donors. Amplification used 60 Vbeta primers and 13 Jbeta primers. Method: immunoSEQ multiplex PCR; TCRdb's copy keeps in-frame clones and lacks some. The repertoire holds some 210,000 clones, with approximately 80% as singletons. The sample taken for sequencing was PBMCs. These receptors all stem from a male donor in good health and CMV-seronegative.

The V gene is TRBV4-1, the J gene TRBJ1-4; D not certain. The CDR3 has 15 amino acids. Trimming took 6 bases from V and 0 from J, leaving 11 bases between them. Per germline, CDR1 MGHRA and CDR2 YSYEKL. The DNA for the CDR3 is TGCGCCAGCAGGTCAGGCCGTGCAACTAATGAAAAACTGTTTTTT. It is translated as CASRSGRATNEKLFF.

The CDR3 DNA sequence: TGTGCCAGCAGTTCCCGGGCCGGGGCTAGCGGGTTCCAAGAGACCCAGTACTTC. It specifies CASSSRAGASGFQETQYF. The rearrangement joins TRBV27 to TRBJ2-5; TRBD2 aligns across 8 bases. The CDR3 has 18 amino acids. CDR1 and CDR2 (germline): MNHEY, SMNVEV (reference sequence). V lost 4 bases and J lost 1; bases outside the gene matches: 14.

This sequence joins TRBV7-9 and TRBJ2-7; the match to TRBD2 covers 8 bases. CDR1 is SEHNR, CDR2 FQNEAQ, per germline (reference sequence). J lost 1 base, V lost 3 bases, and 8 bases had no gene match. The CDR3 extends over 16 amino acids. DNA for the CDR3: TGTGCCAGCAGCTTGGGCGGGGGGCGCGGATCCTACGAGCAGTACTTC. Its translation: CASSLGGGRGSYEQYF.

J is TRBJ2-4 and V is TRBV27; 9 bases line up with TRBD1. The CDR3 has 15 residues. Losses at the gene ends were 4 bases for V and 0 bases for J; bases not matched to a gene: 1. Germline CDR1 and CDR2: MNHEY and SMNVEV (reference sequence). The CDR3 sequence: CASSYRGQAKNIQYF. The DNA for the CDR3 is TGTGCCAGCAGTTACAGGGGGCAAGCCAAAAACATTCAGTACTTC.

A few counts support this clone. The chain combines TRBV6-1 with TRBJ2-1; D ambiguous. Per the germline V gene, CDR1 is MNHNS and CDR2 is SASEGT. The V gene lost 7 bases and the J gene lost 9 bases, with 10 bases spanning the gap. The CDR3 is 11 residues long. CDR3 protein: CASIYQIEQFF. CDR3 nucleotide sequence: TGTGCCAGCATCTATCAAATTGAGCAGTTCTTC.

The J gene is TRBJ2-7, the V gene TRBV5-6; D is undetermined. CDR3 size: 11 residues. Trimming shortened V by 1 base and J by 5 bases, and 4 bases separated the two germline ends. CDR1 is SGHDT, CDR2 YYEEEE, per germline. CDR3 residues: CASSLINEQYF. DNA of the CDR3: TGTGCCAGCAGCTTGATAAACGAGCAGTACTTC.

This sequence joins TRBV29-1 and TRBJ2-6; D unresolved. V shed 4 bases and J shed 1 base, with 8 bases lying between them. The CDR3 totals 14 residues. Germline V CDR1 and CDR2: SQVTM, ANQGSEA. CDR3 coding DNA: TGCAGCGTTGCTGCCACATCTGGGGCCAACGTCCTGACTTTC. Translation gives CSVAATSGANVLTF.

The chain joins TRBV4-1 to TRBJ2-3; 13 nucleotides line up with TRBD2. Germline loops: CDR1 MGHRA, CDR2 YSYEKL. The CDR3 has 19 amino acids. The ends lost 0 bases at V and 1 base at J; junction bases unmatched: 7. CDR3 sequence: CASSQERTSGRKGTDTQYF. CDR3 DNA: TGCGCCAGCAGCCAAGAAAGGACTAGCGGGAGAAAGGGCACAGATACGCAGTATTTT.

V gene TRBV14 combines with J gene TRBJ2-7; no reliable D call. This CDR3 is 14 amino acids long. Germline CDR1 is SGHDN and CDR2 is FVKESK. V lost 4 bases to trimming and J lost 4 bases, with 14 bases between them. The CDR3 is CASSPSRETYEQYF. The CDR3 bases are TGTGCCAGCAGCCCAAGTCGTGAGACATACGAGCAGTACTTC.

The chain has TRBV27 and TRBJ1-1, with TRBD1 as a possible D gene (6 bases). Trimming shortened V by 5 bases and J by 4 bases, and 11 bases separated the two germline ends. The CDR3 is made up of 13 amino acids. Germline V gives CDR1 MNHEY, CDR2 SMNVEV (reference sequence). CDR3 in DNA: TGTGCCAGCAGTCCCAGAGGGGGCACTGAAGCTTTCTTT. This encodes CASSPRGGTEAFF.

The rearrangement joins TRBV19 to TRBJ1-3; possibly TRBD1 for D (5 bases). The germline V and J ends were trimmed by 5 bases and 6 bases, with 17 bases remaining between them. The CDR3 consists of 15 residues. Germline lookup yields CDR1 LNHDA and CDR2 SQIVND (reference sequence). Written as DNA, the CDR3 is TGTGCCAGTAGTGAAACAGGTTCTCGGTTAAACACCATATATTTT. Its translation is CASSETGSRLNTIYF.

The J gene is TRBJ2-7, the V gene TRBV4-2; 12 positions agree with TRBD1. Germline V CDR1 and CDR2: LGHNA, YNFKEQ. This CDR3 comprises 14 residues. With V trimmed by 4 bases and J by 6 bases, 4 bases remained unmatched. The CDR3, as DNA: TGTGCCAGCAGCCCCCGGGACAGGGGGCGCGAGCAGTACTTC. Protein: CASSPRDRGREQYF.

The chain is built from TRBV9 and TRBJ1-5, with D maybe TRBD1 (6 bases). Germline V CDR1 and CDR2: SGDLS, YYNGEE. The CDR3 contains 16 residues. V was shortened by 0 bases and J by 6 bases, with 16 bases between the two germline ends. The CDR3 reads CASSVGGGDGGQPQHF. The CDR3, as DNA: TGTGCCAGCAGCGTAGGCGGGGGCGACGGGGGTCAGCCCCAGCATTTT.

V and J are TRBV5-1 and TRBJ2-2, with D tentatively TRBD2 (5 bases). CDR1 SGHRS and CDR2 YFSETQ come from the germline V gene. The CDR3 totals 12 residues. Trimming shortened V by 3 bases and J by 9 bases, and 9 bases separated the two germline ends. The CDR3 here is CASSSEVRELFF. The CDR3 DNA is TGCGCCAGCAGCTCGGAGGTCCGGGAGCTGTTTTTT.

This chain connects TRBV5-1 to TRBJ2-3, with a tentative D call TRBD2 (6 bases). V lost 5 bases and J 1 base, leaving 8 bases between the germline ends. There are 13 residues in the CDR3. Germline lookup yields CDR1 SGHRS and CDR2 YFSETQ. The CDR3 region has the DNA TGCGCCAGCAGGGAGCGGGGCACAGATACGCAGTATTTT. This codes for CASRERGTDTQYF.

This clone was observed a single time. The chain employs TRBV13 and TRBJ2-5; 8 nucleotides align to TRBD2. The J call may be wrong; the DNA end is better matched by TRBJ2-7. The CDR3 loop spans 14 amino acids. Germline CDR1 reads PRHDT; CDR2 reads FYEKMQ (reference sequence). The CDR3 loop is CASSLGGRAYEQYF. In nucleotides, the CDR3 is TGTGCCAGCAGCTTAGGCGGGAGGGCCTACGAGCAGTACTTC.

The genes are TRBV6-1 and TRBJ1-1, with a possible D match to TRBD1 (6 bases). V was trimmed by 5 bases and J by 5 bases, leaving 15 bases between them. Germline lookup yields CDR1 MNHNS and CDR2 SASEGT. The CDR3 is 14 amino acids. Here the CDR3 reads CASSTYRVSTEAFF. The CDR3 nucleotides are TGTGCCAGCAGTACTTACAGGGTCAGTACTGAAGCTTTCTTT.

CDR3 protein: CSVDSGGFVYTEAFF. The CDR3 DNA sequence: TGCAGCGTGGACTCAGGGGGCTTTGTTTACACTGAAGCTTTCTTT. V gene TRBV29-1 combines with J gene TRBJ1-1, with 8 bases identical to TRBD1. Unmatched junction bases numbered 12, after V lost 6 bases and J lost 3 bases. The germline V gene has CDR1 SQVTM and CDR2 ANQGSEA. The CDR3 consists of 15 residues. The complete variable domain, with remaining parts taken from reference TRBV29-1 and TRBJ1-1, reads SAVISQKPSRDICQRGTSLTIQCQVDSQVTMMFWYRQQPGQSLTLIATANQGSEATYESGFVIDKFPISRPNLTFSTLTVSNMSPEDSSIYLCSVDSGGFVYTEAFFGQGTRLTVV.

This chain links TRBV5-8 with TRBJ2-5; a weak D match, TRBD2 (6 bases). V was shortened by 4 bases and J by 1 base, with 17 bases between the two germline ends. CDR3 length equals 16 residues. From germline, CDR1 is SGHTS and CDR2 YDEGEE. This CDR3 reads CASSLGGAGSQETQYF. CDR3 sequence (DNA): TGTGCCAGCAGCCTGGGCGGGGCGGGAAGCCAAGAGACCCAGTACTTC.

The chain uses TRBV19 and TRBJ1-5; D remains unclear. The CDR3 runs 14 residues. V was trimmed by 6 bases and J by 7 bases, leaving 16 bases between them. Germline loops: CDR1 LNHDA, CDR2 SQIVND (reference sequence). CDR3 amino acids: CASSKTGGVQPQHF. The CDR3 coding sequence is TGTGCCAGTAGCAAAACGGGCGGGGTACAGCCCCAGCATTTT. The full variable domain, with the rest looked up from reference TRBV19 and TRBJ1-5, is DGGITQSPKYLFRKEGQNVTLSCEQNLNHDAMYWYRQDPGQGLRLIYYSQIVNDFQKGDIAEGYSVSREKKESFPLTVTSAQKNPTAFYLCASSKTGGVQPQHFGDGTRLSIL.

This clone was seen once. The chain employs TRBV7-9 and TRBJ2-7, with 7 bases lining up with TRBD1. The V gene end was trimmed by 5 bases and the J gene end by 2 bases; junction bases not matched to a gene: 12. CDR1 and CDR2 (germline): SEHNR, FQNEAQ (reference sequence). CDR3 length: 16 residues. CDR3 nucleotide sequence: TGTGCCAGCAGCGGAACTACAGGGGACGCGCCCTACGAGCAGTACTTC. This encodes CASSGTTGDAPYEQYF.

The CDR3 loop reads CASSSRGGGTTDTQYF. The CDR3, as DNA: TGTGCCAGCAGTTCCCGTGGCGGAGGGACCACAGATACGCAGTATTTT. The chain employs TRBV28 and TRBJ2-3, with a weak D call TRBD2 (6 bases). This CDR3 has 16 amino acids. Trimming took 4 bases from V and 2 from J, leaving 16 bases between them. Germline V gives CDR1 MDHEN, CDR2 SYDVKM.

This rearrangement joins TRBV25-1 to TRBJ1-1; 9 bases agree with TRBD1. The CDR3 contains 16 residues. The V and J ends lost 2 bases and 2 bases, in that order; junction bases with no gene match: 6. The germline gives CDR1 MGHDK, CDR2 SYGVNS. CDR3 coding DNA: TGTGCCAGCAGTGAAGGGACAGGGAGGACAAACACTGAAGCTTTCTTT. Translated: CASSEGTGRTNTEAFF.